This T cell receptor (beta chain) was identified during a study of T-cell memory formation after mild COVID-19. Study details: The two donors had largely donor-specific TCR clusters.

5'RACE primed at constant segments yielded TCR alpha and TCR beta cDNA libraries bearing sample barcodes and UMIs. MiXCR was run by TCRdb on the 5' RACE reads, yielding one entry per CDR3 protein. The profile shows hundreds of thousands of distinct CDR3 sequences, roughly an eighth of them singletons. CDR3 length: 15 amino acids. Trimming cost V 3 bases and J 0 bases; bases outside gene matches: 4. CDR1 and CDR2 from the germline V gene are MDHEN and SYDVKM. The study, taken as a whole, reports: Mainly in CM and EM were contracting CD4+ clones; CD8+ were in EMRA. The pre-infection memory compartment contained some responding clones, suggesting cross-reactive memory joined.

Comments on this clonotype: Its antigen is as yet unknown.

This receptor was taken from a man aged 18 to 29 who had mild COVID-19 (a few samples of this study predate the infection). Cell type and time point are not known. The chain couples TRBV28 to TRBJ1-2, with 7 nucleotides matching TRBD1. The specimen sequenced was PBMCs or a T cell subset sorted from them (not recorded which). The CDR3 bases are TGTGCCAGCAGTTTCAGGGGGAGGCCTAACTATGGCTACACCTTC. This codes for CASSFRGRPNYGYTF.